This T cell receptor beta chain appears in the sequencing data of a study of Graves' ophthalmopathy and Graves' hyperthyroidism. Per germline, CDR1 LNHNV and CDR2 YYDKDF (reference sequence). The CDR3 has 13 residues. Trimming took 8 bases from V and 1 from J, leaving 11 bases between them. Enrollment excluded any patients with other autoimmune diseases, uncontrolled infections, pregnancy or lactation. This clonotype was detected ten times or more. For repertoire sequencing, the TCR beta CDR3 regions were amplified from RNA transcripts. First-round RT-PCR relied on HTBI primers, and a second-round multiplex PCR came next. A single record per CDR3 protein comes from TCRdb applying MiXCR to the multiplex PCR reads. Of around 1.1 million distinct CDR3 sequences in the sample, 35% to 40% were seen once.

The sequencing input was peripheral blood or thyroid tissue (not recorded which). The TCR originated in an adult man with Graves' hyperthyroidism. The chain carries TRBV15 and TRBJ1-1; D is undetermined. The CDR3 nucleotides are TGTGCCACCGGCCAAAGGGAGAACACTGAAGCTTTCTTT. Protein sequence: CATGQRENTEAFF.